This T cell receptor beta chain was sequenced in a study of CD8+ T cells in alopecia areata. Study background: Those patients who were treated received oral tofacitinib, which was given at 5 to 10 mg twice daily for moderate-to-severe alopecia areata. Dosing spanned 6 to 18 months on tofacitinib, then 6 months off drug.

Trimming took off 8 bases at V and 3 bases at J, with 14 bases between the two ends. The CDR3 loop spans 14 amino acids. Looked up from germline, CDR1 is MDHEN and CDR2 is SYDVKM. cDNA serving as the sequencing template came from extracted, reverse transcribed RNA. Only in-frame clones appear in the TCRdb table, and some are missing; sequencing was by immunoSEQ multiplex PCR. Here the sample spans under 200,000 clones, around 59% being singletons. This clone has just a few counts. The sample's treatment: oral pan-JAK inhibitor, 5-10 mg twice daily. Here the sequenced sample was CD4+ T cells sorted from blood, taken at week 24, from a patient treated with tofacitinib. V usage is TRBV28 and J usage is TRBJ1-3; D gene uncertain. The sequence derives from a human donor with alopecia areata. CDR3 bases: TGTGCCAGCTGCACTAACAGTATTGGAAACACCATATATTTT. Protein: CASCTNSIGNTIYF.